Described below is a single T cell receptor (beta chain) sequence and its context. Its matching antigen is unknown. Sample treatment: roughly 18 received Ad26.COV2.S at low or high dose, single or two shots; roughly five received placebo; per-sample allocation not given. Day 63 following the first vaccine or placebo injection was when the samples were taken. Expressing Wuhan-strain SARS-CoV-2 spike, an Ad26 vector served as the vaccine. The data were taken from a study of Ad26.COV2.S vaccination and SARS-CoV-2 variants. Study context: Once, or twice with 56 days between doses, Ad26.COV2.S was given intramuscularly.

Regarding the study as a whole: Estimates derived from TCR breadth and depth analyses may have underestimated total T cell responses.

TCRdb keeps only in-frame clones here, not all; method: immunoSEQ multiplex PCR. The table has 410,000 or so clones, approximately 90% seen once. This sequence originates from a person aged 18-60 years who received the Ad26.COV2.S COVID-19 vaccine or a placebo. Source: peripheral blood, taken in a trial of Ad26.COV2.S vaccine versus placebo.

The CDR3 sequence: CASSPAGRGYEQYF. DNA of the CDR3: TGTGCCAGCAGCCCGGCAGGTAGGGGGTACGAGCAGTACTTC. The V and J genes are TRBV5-6 and TRBJ2-7; perhaps TRBD1 as D (6 bases). Germline V gene data show CDR1 as SGHDT and CDR2 as YYEEEE. V was shortened by 4 bases and J by 4 bases, with 15 bases between the two germline ends. This CDR3 is 14 amino acids long. The variable domain in full, with the rest retrieved from reference TRBV5-6 and TRBJ2-7, is DAGVTQSPTHLIKTRGQQVTLRCSPKSGHDTVSWYQQALGQGPQFIFQYYEEEERQRGNFPDRFSGHQFPNYSSELNVNALLLGDSALYLCASSPAGRGYEQYFGPGTRLTVT.